Shown below are 25 T cell receptor beta chains from a single sample sequenced in a study of blood T cells in healthy people across ages. It was with a sample-barcoded 5' primer and a J-beta primer mix that a second PCR of roughly 6 to 12 cycles was run. TCRdb re-derived calls from the 5' RACE reads in MiXCR, one entry per CDR3 protein. This sample yields about 1.8 million distinct CDR3 sequences, of which roughly 50% are seen a single time; 2.1% belongs to the top ten. Input material: blood. The receptors shown here come from a woman aged 40 to 49 in good health.

The chain combines TRBV29-1 with TRBJ2-5; perhaps TRBD1 as D (5 bases). The CDR3 has 12 residues. The ends were cut back, 5 bases at V and 5 bases at J, with 12 bases in the middle. CDR1 SQVTM and CDR2 ANQGSEA come from the germline V gene. CDR3 sequence: CSVSTVAETQYF. As DNA, the CDR3 is TGCAGCGTTTCGACAGTTGCGGAGACCCAGTACTTC.

Of note for this clonotype: A junction boundary mismatches the germline segment, possibly from a read error. This chain uses TRBV7-2 with TRBJ2-5, with D possibly called TRBD1 or TRBD2 (5 bases each). The V gene's germline CDR1 is SGHTA and CDR2 FQGNSA. The CDR3 is 14 residues long. The CDR3 region is CAGSMGPGQETQYF. The CDR3 DNA reads as TGTGCCGGCAGCATGGGACCGGGCCAAGAGACCCAGTACTTC.

This clonotype was detected only a few times. This sequence joins TRBV5-1 and TRBJ2-1; TRBD1 matches at 7 bases. The CDR3 spans 16 residues. With 5 bases clipped from V and 0 bases from J, the junction kept 8 bases outside the gene matches. Germline lookup yields CDR1 SGHRS and CDR2 YFSETQ. CDR3 in DNA: TGCGCCAGCAGGCCGGGACAGCCAAGCTCCTACAATGAGCAGTTCTTC. Its translation: CASRPGQPSSYNEQFF.

CDR3 sequence reads: CASRFSTGTGAYNEQYF. The DNA of the CDR3 is TGTGCCAGTCGTTTTAGTACCGGGACAGGGGCGTACAATGAGCAGTACTTC. The chain links TRBV6-2 or TRBV6-3 to TRBJ2-7; 10 nucleotides match TRBD1. With 9 bases clipped from V and 7 bases from J, the junction kept 21 bases outside the gene matches. Germline CDR1 and CDR2: MNHEY and SVGEGT. This CDR3 comprises 17 residues.

The chain combines TRBV5-6 with TRBJ2-1; 10 bases are shared with TRBD2. The germline V gene encodes CDR1 SGHDT and CDR2 YYEEEE. There are 15 residues in the CDR3. V was pared by 3 bases and J by 4 bases, with 4 bases of the junction left unmatched. CDR3 loop: CASSWTSGPYNEQFF. The CDR3 DNA reads TGTGCCAGCAGCTGGACTAGCGGCCCTTACAATGAGCAGTTCTTC.

This chain links TRBV20-1 with TRBJ1-2; D is perhaps TRBD1 (6 bases). CDR3 length: 15 residues. V lost 3 bases and J 2 bases, leaving 16 bases between the germline ends. Germline loops: CDR1 DFQATT, CDR2 SNEGSKA (reference sequence). The DNA of the CDR3 is TGCAGTGCTAGGGGGTACAGGGCCCCGAACTATGGCTACACCTTC. Translation gives CSARGYRAPNYGYTF.

The V and J genes are TRBV2 and TRBJ2-7, with a possible D match to TRBD1 (6 bases). The CDR3 sequence is 12 residues long. With 5 bases removed from V and 11 bases from J, the gap between germline ends came to 16 bases. CDR1 SNHLY and CDR2 FYNNEI come from the germline V gene. CDR3 nucleotides: TGTGCCAGCAGTCAAGAGGGGGATCTAGAGTACTTC. Translation: CASSQEGDLEYF.

The chain uses TRBV11-1 and TRBJ2-5; TRBD2 is a possible D gene (5 bases). CDR1 is SGHAT, CDR2 FQDESV, per germline (reference sequence). V lost 5 bases and J lost 2, with 12 bases in between. CDR3 size: 14 residues. CDR3 sequence (DNA): TGTGCCAGCAGCCACTGGTCGGGGCAAGAGACCCAGTACTTC. It encodes CASSHWSGQETQYF.

V and J are TRBV7-6 and TRBJ2-7; 10 bases agree with TRBD2. Germline assignment: CDR1 SGHVS and CDR2 FNYEAQ. This CDR3 has 14 residues. V shed 8 bases, J shed 2 bases, and the junction held 6 bases outside the gene matches. The CDR3 bases are TGTGCCAGCGGGGCTAGCGGGGGCCCCTACGAGCAGTACTTC. It encodes CASGASGGPYEQYF.

The chain combines TRBV7-2 with TRBJ2-1, with D unclear. The closer fit of TRBJ2-7 to the DNA end suggests the J call may be wrong. The length of the CDR3 is 16 residues. The germline CDR1 and CDR2 sequences are SGHTA and FQGNSA. The CDR3 DNA follows: TGTGCCAGCAGCGAACCCCCCGGAAGCTCCTACAATGAGCAGTACTTC. Protein: CASSEPPGSSYNEQYF.

The chain joins TRBV20-1 to TRBJ2-1; D is ambiguous. The CDR3 consists of 12 residues. CDR1 is DFQATT and CDR2 is SNEGSKA in the germline V gene (reference sequence). The V end was cut by 3 bases, the J end by 5 bases, with 8 bases between. In nucleotides, the CDR3 is TGCAGTGCTAGGGGCTCGAACAATGAGCAGTTCTTC. Protein product: CSARGSNNEQFF.

CDR3 bases: TGTGCCAGCAGCCAAGTGGGGGACATCCATACGCAGTATTTT. Its protein product is CASSQVGDIHTQYF. The chain is built from TRBV4-2 and TRBJ2-3, with TRBD1 as a possible D gene (6 bases). The length of the CDR3 is 14 residues. V was clipped by 1 base and J by 7 bases, with 12 bases between them. From germline, CDR1 is LGHNA and CDR2 YNFKEQ.

The chain recombines TRBV12-3 or TRBV12-4 with TRBJ2-1, with D possibly TRBD1 on 6 matching bases. V gave up 5 bases and J gave up 6 bases, with 14 bases separating them. The length of the CDR3 is 14 residues. CDR3 in DNA: TGTGCCAGCAGTCCCGGGACAATTAGCAATGAGCAGTTCTTC. As protein: CASSPGTISNEQFF.

The table lists this clonotype with many counts. The CDR3 sequence is CSVVGGRGEQFF. CDR3 sequence (DNA): TGCAGCGTTGTCGGGGGGCGAGGAGAGCAGTTCTTC. The chain carries TRBV29-1 and TRBJ2-1, with D possibly matching TRBD2 (7 bases). This CDR3 comprises 12 residues. Looked up from germline, CDR1 is SQVTM and CDR2 is ANQGSEA. V was trimmed by 4 bases and J by 10 bases, leaving 14 bases between them.

The rearrangement uses TRBV20-1 and TRBJ2-4; TRBD2 matches at 10 bases. V trimming: 5 bases; J trimming: 0 bases; junction bases outside the gene matches: 10. Germline CDR1 is DFQATT and CDR2 is SNEGSKA (reference sequence). The CDR3 covers 17 residues. This CDR3 reads CSAGTPSGGKAKNIQYF. CDR3 sequence (DNA): TGCAGTGCTGGAACGCCTAGCGGGGGAAAAGCCAAAAACATTCAGTACTTC.

This clonotype has more than one count but fewer than ten. V and J are TRBV29-1 and TRBJ2-5; 13 bases fit TRBD2. V shed 4 bases and J 11 bases; nucleotides not matched to a gene: 7. Germline values: CDR1 SQVTM, CDR2 ANQGSEA. The CDR3 has 13 residues. This CDR3 reads CSVGTSGGGEQYF. The CDR3 DNA reads as TGCAGCGTTGGGACTAGCGGGGGTGGTGAGCAGTACTTC.

The chain joins TRBV28 to TRBJ2-7, with TRBD1 matching 7 bases. The CDR3 covers 14 residues. CDR1 and CDR2 from the germline V gene are MDHEN and SYDVKM. V lost 4 bases to trimming and J lost 6 bases; unmatched junction nucleotides: 9. CDR3 nucleotides: TGTGCCAGCAGTTACACAGGGGTGGTACTCGAGCAGTACTTC. Translating it yields CASSYTGVVLEQYF.

V gene TRBV7-9 combines with J gene TRBJ1-4; D perhaps matches TRBD1 (5 bases). V was clipped by 5 bases and J by 11 bases, with 21 bases between them. The CDR3 totals 15 residues. Germline CDR1 is SEHNR and CDR2 is FQNEAQ (reference sequence). The CDR3 here is CASSLDSEGLGKLFF. The CDR3, as DNA: TGTGCCAGCAGCCTAGACAGCGAGGGCCTCGGGAAACTGTTTTTT.

The chain couples TRBV20-1 to TRBJ1-5, with unresolved D. The CDR3 extends over 14 amino acids. Germline loops: CDR1 DFQATT, CDR2 SNEGSKA (reference sequence). V was cut by 4 bases and J by 4 bases, with 14 bases left in between. The CDR3 nucleotides are TGCAGTGCTAAACCAGTAGGCGATAATCAGCCCCAGCATTTT. It translates to CSAKPVGDNQPQHF.

This clonotype was seen a handful of times. This chain connects TRBV20-1 to TRBJ1-2; TRBD1 might be the D (5 bases). V lost 4 bases and J 6 bases, leaving 15 bases between the germline ends. This CDR3 is 13 amino acids long. Germline V lookup: CDR1 DFQATT, CDR2 SNEGSKA (reference sequence). The CDR3 DNA is TGCAGTGCTACACTGGGGGGATCTGATGGCTACACCTTC. As protein: CSATLGGSDGYTF.

This rearrangement joins TRBV7-9 to TRBJ1-2; perhaps TRBD1 as D (6 bases). The V and J ends lost 5 bases and 5 bases respectively, with 18 bases between them. The CDR3 consists of 15 residues. Per germline, CDR1 SEHNR and CDR2 FQNEAQ (reference sequence). CDR3 nucleotides: TGTGCCAGCAGCCCAGGGGAAGGAGGGTATTATGGCTACACCTTC. Translated: CASSPGEGGYYGYTF. Full variable domain (rest looked up from reference TRBV7-9 and TRBJ1-2): DTGVSQNPRHKITKRGQNVTFRCDPISEHNRLYWYRQTLGQGPEFLTYFQNEAQLEKSRLLSDRFSAERPKGSFSTLEIQRTEQGDSAMYLCASSPGEGGYYGYTFGSGTRLTVV.

This clonotype was seen a few times. CDR3 nucleotide sequence: TGTGCCAGCAGTACGAAACTTACCTACGAGCAGTACTTC. Translation: CASSTKLTYEQYF. The J gene is TRBJ2-7, the V gene TRBV5-6; D is uncertain. In germline, CDR1 is SGHDT, CDR2 YYEEEE. CDR3 length: 13 amino acids. V lost 5 bases, J lost 2 bases, and 11 bases lay in between.

This clonotype has just one count. This sequence joins TRBV18 and TRBJ1-2; D gene uncertain. V dropped 3 bases and J dropped 4 bases, with 15 bases sitting between them. Germline V lookup: CDR1 KGHSH, CDR2 LQKENI. The CDR3 sequence is 15 residues long. CDR3 coding DNA: TGTGCCAGCTCACCGGTAGCAGAGGCTGGCTATGGCTACACCTTC. Its translation is CASSPVAEAGYGYTF.

This clonotype was observed a few times. V and J are TRBV7-9 and TRBJ1-5; 7 bases map to TRBD1. This CDR3 has 14 residues. Trimming removed 5 bases from V and 2 bases from J; junction bases left unmatched: 3. Germline V CDR1 and CDR2: SEHNR, FQNEAQ (reference sequence). The CDR3 protein is CASSRGQGNQPQHF. DNA of the CDR3: TGTGCCAGCAGCCGCGGACAGGGCAATCAGCCCCAGCATTTT. Together with reference TRBV7-9 and TRBJ1-5, the CDR3 gives the full variable domain: DTGVSQNPRHKITKRGQNVTFRCDPISEHNRLYWYRQTLGQGPEFLTYFQNEAQLEKSRLLSDRFSAERPKGSFSTLEIQRTEQGDSAMYLCASSRGQGNQPQHFGDGTRLSIL.

V is TRBV6-2 or TRBV6-3 and J is TRBJ1-6; D is ambiguous. CDR3 length equals 14 residues. V was cut by 6 bases and J by 7 bases, with 13 bases left in between. Germline V gene lookup returns CDR1 MNHEY and CDR2 SVGEGT. CDR3 DNA: TGTGCCAGCAGCCTAGACTTACCGAATTCACCCCTCCACTTT. Protein sequence: CASSLDLPNSPLHF.